This T cell receptor (beta chain) was observed in a study of T cell responses to AZD1222 COVID-19 vaccine. General study results and limits: Recipients of two AZD1222 doses showed rising Spike-specific TCR breadth and depth. Regions left unmutated in variants are reportedly the target of nearly half of spike-specific TCRs.

Produced via immunoSEQ multiplex PCR; TCRdb's table is partial and in-frame only. The sample has 150,000 to 180,000 clones; 70% to 90% are singletons. Germline CDR1 reads SEHNR; CDR2 reads FQNEAQ (reference sequence). CDR3 length: 19 amino acids. V dropped 5 bases and J dropped 0 bases, with 23 bases sitting between them. To note about this clone: Antigen unknown.

The chain uses TRBV7-9 and TRBJ1-5; tentative D call: TRBD1 (5 bases). The source material was peripheral blood, sampled on day 0 of MenACWY control vaccination. This clonotype was obtained from an adult in good health. CDR3 in amino acids: CASSRLRDRLTNSNQPQHF. The CDR3 nucleotides are TGTGCCAGCAGCCGACTAAGGGACCGACTCACGAATAGCAATCAGCCCCAGCATTTT.